Shown below are 28 T cell receptor beta chains from a single sample sequenced in a study of technical replicates of blood from several donors. Here immunoSEQ multiplex PCR was the method, and the copy in TCRdb shows in-frame clones only, minus some. The table records roughly 62,000 clones, around 91% of them present only once. Sequencing input: PBMCs. All receptors come from a human donor in good health. Some clones in this sample may be carry-over from other donors' samples.

The chain employs TRBV27 and TRBJ2-1; 8 positions agree with TRBD2. J was trimmed by 7 bases and V by 3 bases; bases with no gene match: 14. The germline gives CDR1 MNHEY, CDR2 SMNVEV (reference sequence). This CDR3 is built from 17 residues. The CDR3 loop is CASSFIKTGGPGNEQFF. The DNA of the CDR3 is TGTGCCAGCAGTTTCATAAAAACGGGGGGGCCGGGGAATGAGCAGTTCTTC.

This chain connects TRBV6-5 to TRBJ2-5; 9 bases match TRBD2. Germline CDR1 MNHEY, CDR2 SVGAGI. The CDR3 runs to 14 residues. Losses at the gene ends were 6 bases for V and 7 bases for J; bases not matched to a gene: 9. Written as DNA, the CDR3 is TGTGCCAGCAGCCGTGGCGGGGGGGCGGTGACCCAGTACTTC. Its translation: CASSRGGGAVTQYF.

The V and J genes are TRBV5-1 and TRBJ1-1, with a tentative D call TRBD1 (6 bases). Deletions cut 0 bases from V and 4 bases from J, with 16 bases between. This CDR3 comprises 16 residues. The germline gives CDR1 SGHRS, CDR2 YFSETQ. The CDR3, as DNA: TGCGCCAGCAGCTTGGCCGAAGTACAGGGTGGCACTGAAGCTTTCTTT. Residues: CASSLAEVQGGTEAFF.

The rearrangement joins TRBV11-2 to TRBJ1-4; TRBD1 matches at 7 bases. The CDR3 extends over 14 amino acids. In germline, CDR1 is SGHAT, CDR2 FQNNGV. The J segment lost 7 bases and the V segment lost 5 bases, leaving 7 bases of the junction unmatched. In nucleotides, the CDR3 is TGTGCCAGCAGCCGGACAGGAAATAGTGAAAAACTGTTTTTT. It codes for CASSRTGNSEKLFF.

The chain employs TRBV7-2 and TRBJ2-3, with 7 bases matching TRBD2. Germline trimming cut 4 bases from V and 6 bases from J; bases unmatched to any gene: 16. Germline loops: CDR1 SGHTA, CDR2 FQGNSA. CDR3 length equals 17 residues. The CDR3 sequence: CASSYLGDYGHGDTQYF. The CDR3 DNA reads as TGTGCCAGCAGCTACCTGGGGGACTATGGACACGGTGATACGCAGTATTTT.

This chain connects TRBV10-3 to TRBJ1-1; TRBD1 matches at 7 bases. The CDR3 has 14 amino acids. V gave up 10 bases and J gave up 2 bases; unmatched junction bases: 10. Germline V gives CDR1 ENHRY, CDR2 SYGVKD. The CDR3 bases are TGTGCCACTTCGACAGGGAATGGAAACACTGAAGCTTTCTTT. As protein: CATSTGNGNTEAFF.

The chain uses TRBV20-1 and TRBJ1-1; D may be TRBD1 (5 bases). Looked up from germline, CDR1 is DFQATT and CDR2 is SNEGSKA (reference sequence). This CDR3 region has 10 residues. This chain's CDR3 is CSPQGQGAFF. Written as DNA, the CDR3 is TGCAGCCCTCAAGGGCAGGGAGCTTTCTTT.

The chain combines TRBV4-1 with TRBJ2-1, with D perhaps matching TRBD2 (6 bases). V lost 3 bases to trimming and J lost 6 bases, with 9 bases between them. Germline V lookup: CDR1 MGHRA, CDR2 YSYEKL. The CDR3 runs 13 residues. The CDR3 DNA reads as TGCGCCAGCAGCCACGGGACTCTCAATGAGCAGTTCTTC. Translated: CASSHGTLNEQFF.

J is TRBJ2-1 and V is TRBV29-1; 11 bases match TRBD2. The CDR3 contains 15 residues. J lost 7 bases, V lost 0 bases, and 5 bases had no gene match. CDR1 SQVTM and CDR2 ANQGSEA come from the germline V gene. This chain's CDR3 is CSVEDATSGTNEQFF. Written as DNA, the CDR3 is TGCAGCGTTGAAGACGCGACTAGCGGGACTAATGAGCAGTTCTTC.

The count of this clone is one. CDR3 in DNA: TGCGCCAGCAGCCACGGGGGGTACTCTGGGGCCAACGTCCTGACTTTC. Amino acid sequence: CASSHGGYSGANVLTF. J is TRBJ2-6 and V is TRBV4-3, with 7 bases aligning to TRBD2. Germline lookup yields CDR1 LGHNA and CDR2 YSLEER. The CDR3 is 16 residues long. Germline trimming cut 3 bases from V and 0 bases from J; bases unmatched to any gene: 2.

This sequence joins TRBV19 and TRBJ1-5, with 7 nucleotides matching TRBD1. Germline loops: CDR1 LNHDA, CDR2 SQIVND (reference sequence). The CDR3 consists of 15 residues. V shed 1 base and J 0 bases; nucleotides not matched to a gene: 0. The DNA of the CDR3 is TGTGCCAGTAGTATAGGGACAGGTAGCAATCAGCCCCAGCATTTT. Translation gives CASSIGTGSNQPQHF.

The V gene is TRBV7-8, the J gene TRBJ2-3; no reliable D call. V was shortened by 3 bases and J by 1 base, with 5 bases between the two germline ends. Germline V CDR1 and CDR2: SGHVS, FQNEAQ. This CDR3 has 13 amino acids. CDR3 sequence (DNA): TGTGCCAGCAGCTTCCGGGGCACAGATACGCAGTATTTT. This gives the protein CASSFRGTDTQYF.

This clone was seen just once. The V call is TRBV5-1, the J call TRBJ2-1; 7 bases agree with TRBD1. Germline values: CDR1 SGHRS, CDR2 YFSETQ. The trim removed 0 bases at V and 8 bases at J, leaving 5 bases unmatched. The CDR3 totals 14 residues. CDR3 amino acids: CASSLAPGGYEQFF. DNA of the CDR3: TGCGCCAGCAGCTTGGCCCCAGGGGGATATGAGCAGTTCTTC.

The V gene is TRBV6-1, the J gene TRBJ1-6; 11 positions match TRBD1. The J segment lost 10 bases and the V segment lost 2 bases, leaving 10 bases of the junction unmatched. CDR1 and CDR2 (germline): MNHNS, SASEGT. The CDR3 has 17 amino acids. CDR3 nucleotide sequence: TGTGCCAGCAGTGAAATTATCAGGACAGGGGGCGGATCACCCCTCCACTTT. Translated, it gives CASSEIIRTGGGSPLHF.

The chain links TRBV13 to TRBJ2-3; 11 bases are a match to TRBD2. The CDR3 is 19 amino acids. Per germline, CDR1 PRHDT and CDR2 FYEKMQ (reference sequence). Trimming took 5 bases from V and 5 from J; bases not matched to a gene: 18. CDR3 nucleotide sequence: TGTGCCAGCAGCAGAAGACATACCATTAGCGGGAGGGAGGTAGATACGCAGTATTTT. It translates to CASSRRHTISGREVDTQYF.

The rearrangement links TRBV4-1 to TRBJ2-1, with 10 bases that match TRBD1. J was trimmed by 2 bases and V by 0 bases; bases with no gene match: 10. Germline V lookup: CDR1 MGHRA, CDR2 YSYEKL. The CDR3 is 19 residues long. The CDR3 loop reads CASSQDRIRGQGTYNEQFF. The DNA for the CDR3 is TGCGCCAGCAGCCAAGATAGGATTCGGGGACAGGGGACCTACAATGAGCAGTTCTTC.

The J gene is TRBJ2-5, the V gene TRBV4-3; TRBD2 aligns across 16 bases. V lost 1 base, J lost 9 bases, and 8 bases stayed unmatched. This CDR3 contains 17 residues. Germline V gives CDR1 LGHNA, CDR2 YSLEER. The CDR3 is CASSQGFGTSGGAAQYF. The DNA for the CDR3 is TGCGCCAGCAGCCAAGGGTTCGGGACTAGCGGGGGGGCGGCCCAGTACTTC.

V usage is TRBV29-1 and J usage is TRBJ2-5; 7 bases agree with TRBD2. Germline V CDR1 and CDR2: SQVTM, ANQGSEA. J was trimmed by 0 bases and V by 3 bases; bases with no gene match: 10. This CDR3 comprises 16 residues. The CDR3, as DNA: TGCAGCGTTGAGGGGGGGTACGGGGTTGACCAAGAGACCCAGTACTTC. Translated, it gives CSVEGGYGVDQETQYF. Looking up the rest from reference TRBV29-1 and TRBJ2-5 gives the full variable domain: SAVISQKPSRDICQRGTSLTIQCQVDSQVTMMFWYRQQPGQSLTLIATANQGSEATYESGFVIDKFPISRPNLTFSTLTVSNMSPEDSSIYLCSVEGGYGVDQETQYFGPGTRLLVL.

CDR3 in amino acids: CASSLLAGSSYNEQFF. The DNA for the CDR3 is TGTGCCAGCAGTTTACTAGCGGGGAGCTCCTACAATGAGCAGTTCTTC. The chain is built from TRBV11-3 and TRBJ2-1; TRBD2 matches at 10 bases. The ends lost 6 bases at V and 0 bases at J; junction bases unmatched: 5. The CDR3 spans 16 residues. CDR1 SGHNT and CDR2 YENEEA come from the germline V gene.

In this sample, this clone turned up once. The V call is TRBV7-3, the J call TRBJ1-1; 7 nucleotides agree with TRBD1. From germline, CDR1 is SGHTA and CDR2 FQGTGA. This CDR3 has 14 amino acids. J gave up 8 bases and V 4 bases, and 10 bases lay outside the gene matches. The CDR3 DNA reads TGTGCCAGCAGCTCCCACCCTAGGGGGCTAGAAGCTTTCTTT. It codes for CASSSHPRGLEAFF.

As concerns this clone: The same CDR3 arises from other DNA sequences in this sample as well. The chain is built from TRBV5-6 and TRBJ2-1; 9 bases are shared with TRBD2. CDR3 length: 16 residues. V lost 4 bases to trimming and J lost 0 bases; unmatched junction nucleotides: 5. Germline CDR1 reads SGHDT; CDR2 reads YYEEEE. The CDR3 sequence is CASSPNSGSSYNEQFF. CDR3 sequence (DNA): TGTGCCAGCAGCCCCAATAGCGGGAGCTCCTACAATGAGCAGTTCTTC.

The rearrangement uses TRBV6-6 and TRBJ1-6; D is undetermined. The CDR3 has 15 amino acids. Germline-derived CDR1 and CDR2 are MNHNY and SVGAGI (reference sequence). Trimming took off 6 bases at V and 5 bases at J, with 14 bases between the two ends. The CDR3 DNA reads as TGTGCCAGCAGCCAGAAGACAAGAAATAATTCACCCCTCCACTTT. It translates to CASSQKTRNNSPLHF.

The chain uses TRBV6-5 and TRBJ1-1; the D gene is possibly TRBD1 (6 bases). V lost 0 bases to trimming and J lost 7 bases, with 18 bases between them. The CDR3 consists of 16 residues. Germline V CDR1 and CDR2: MNHEY, SVGAGI. The CDR3 sequence: CASSYSNIGTPLEAFF. The CDR3 DNA sequence: TGTGCCAGCAGTTACTCGAATATCGGGACACCCCTTGAAGCTTTCTTT.

The chain uses TRBV7-2 and TRBJ1-5; D might be TRBD1 (5 bases). Trimming cost V 6 bases and J 2 bases, with 11 bases left between them. Looked up from germline, CDR1 is SGHTA and CDR2 is FQGNSA. This CDR3 is 14 amino acids long. The CDR3, as DNA: TGTGCCAGCAGTCCAGGGTATGGCAATCAGCCCCAGCATTTT. This gives the protein CASSPGYGNQPQHF.

J is TRBJ2-7 and V is TRBV7-2; 7 nucleotides agree with TRBD2. The CDR3 is 14 residues long. V gave up 4 bases and J gave up 3 bases; unmatched junction bases: 6. The V gene's germline CDR1 is SGHTA and CDR2 FQGNSA. In DNA form, the CDR3 reads TGTGCCAGCAGCTCTAATGTAGCGGGCTACGAGCAGTACTTC. Its translation: CASSSNVAGYEQYF. Full variable domain (remainder filled in from reference TRBV7-2 and TRBJ2-7): GAGVSQSPSNKVTEKGKDVELRCDPISGHTALYWYRQSLGQGLEFLIYFQGNSAPDKSGLPSDRFSAERTGGSVSTLTIQRTQQEDSAVYLCASSSNVAGYEQYFGPGTRLTVT.

J is TRBJ2-3 and V is TRBV19; 7 bases align to TRBD2. Trimming removed 5 bases from V and 8 bases from J; junction bases left unmatched: 10. Per the germline V gene, CDR1 is LNHDA and CDR2 is SQIVND (reference sequence). The CDR3 runs to 14 residues. The CDR3 region is CASSSGWGGGTQYF. The CDR3 coding sequence is TGTGCCAGTAGTTCGGGCTGGGGGGGAGGTACGCAGTATTTT.

V gene TRBV2 combines with J gene TRBJ1-6; D perhaps matches TRBD1 (5 bases). Looked up from germline, CDR1 is SNHLY and CDR2 is FYNNEI. V was clipped by 3 bases and J by 0 bases, with 9 bases between them. The CDR3 is made up of 16 amino acids. The CDR3 region is CASSDRASSYNSPLHF. CDR3 sequence (DNA): TGTGCCAGCAGTGACAGGGCGAGCTCCTATAATTCACCCCTCCACTTT.

The chain combines TRBV18 with TRBJ2-7; 7 bases map to TRBD2. V dropped 3 bases and J dropped 7; count of bases not matched to a gene: 6. The V gene's germline CDR1 is KGHSH and CDR2 LQKENI. This CDR3 is built from 13 residues. CDR3 sequence (DNA): TGTGCCAGCTCACCCCGGGAGGTGGGTGAGCAGTACTTC. Translating gives CASSPREVGEQYF.